The clone carrying this T cell receptor beta chain was observed a single time. Its antigen is unknown. RNA, once extracted, was reverse transcribed into cDNA for use as the sequencing template. Repertoires were generated with immunoSEQ multiplex PCR, while TCRdb's copy carries only in-frame clones and drops some. Of roughly 140,000 clones in the sample, more than 45% were seen once. The length of the CDR3 is 13 residues. V lost 4 bases, J lost 6 bases, and 8 bases stayed unmatched. CDR1 is SQVTM and CDR2 is ANQGSEA in the germline V gene. The sample belongs to a study of CD8+ T cells in alopecia areata. At the level of the study: Treated patients were dosed with oral tofacitinib, taking 5 to 10 mg twice daily. Findings and limits, study-wide: Higher clonality was seen in lesional scalp than in normal scalp, especially in alopecia totalis/universalis. Against the mouse data, patients shared TCRs less clearly, possibly for HLA reasons.

Alopecia areata patients gave lesional scalp punch biopsies and peripheral blood samples. This specimen consisted of CD8+ T cells sorted from blood, obtained at week 0. The sequence was obtained from a human donor with alopecia areata. The J gene is TRBJ1-2, the V gene TRBV29-1, with 7 nucleotides matching TRBD1. CDR3 residues: CSVVNAGGDGYTF. CDR3 in DNA: TGCAGCGTTGTCAATGCAGGGGGTGATGGCTACACCTTC.